This T cell receptor (beta chain) stems from a study of shared clonotypes between healthy human individuals (dated by TCRdb to about 2020). Study-level background: The cohort comprised a couple of women and three men aged 18 to 49 years. Libraries were prepared and TCR repertoires were sequenced by different laboratories using diverse techniques, in order to increase sequencing depth and limit assay-specific biases. To estimate repertoire size and how much clonotype sharing occurs between individuals, the study deeply sequenced the blood TCR repertoires of five healthy adults. Leukapheresis yielded between about 0.9 and 9.5 billion PBMCs per donor. For each donor, three plates each were used for CD4 naive and CD4 memory, two plates were used for CD8 naive, and one plate was used for CD8 memory. Overall study results and their limits: The small number of donors limited the genetic and exposure-history diversity represented. Pairwise subsampling indicated that sequencing depth was expected to affect the degree of clonotype sharing among donors. Sharing across a handful of donors was observed for roughly 5% of naive CD4, over 3% of naive CD8, 2% to 2.5% of memory CD4, and over 0.3% of memory CD8 clonotypes. Sampling was restricted to blood, and TCR repertoires in tissue are likely to differ from TCR repertoires in blood. Even with the large sequencing depth, rarefaction of the sorted-subset datasets indicated that sequencing was incomplete. Compared with non-shared clonotypes, clonotypes shared by all four sorted-subset donors had higher generation probabilities. Larger estimated clonotype richness was generally found for naive subsets than for memory subsets.

As concerns this clone: The antigen it recognizes is unknown. No quality values exist for individual bases; no much larger clone is one base distant.

V was cut back by 2 bases and J by 3 bases, leaving a gap of 8 bases between them. The CDR3 runs 14 residues from the cysteine to the phenylalanine. Solely the CDR3 DNA is kept, with 42 bases framed from the first base. CDR1 and CDR2 were assigned from the germline V gene as MNHEY and SVGAGI. Using the deep immunoSEQ assay, multiplex PCR amplified TCR CDR3 regions from genomic DNA. Genomic DNA extracted from each cell subset was distributed evenly over all wells of several immunoSEQ 96-well plates, and each plate served as one replicate. Each replicate PCR for sorted subsets received roughly 200 ng genomic DNA, equal to about 30,000 T cell genomes. The purified libraries were quantified using a Qubit 3.0 fluorometer, sized with a Bioanalyzer 2100, and then quantified again using the KAPA Library Quantification kit. A separate single-read 150-cycle Illumina NextSeq 550 flow cell was used to sequence each immunoSEQ 96-well plate. The original methods were these. Because the immunoSEQ output included only junctional sequences and no quality scores, the filtering could not be the same as the filtering used for full-length reads. To assign V/J genes and CDR3, sequences were annotated against IMGT germline references using PyIR, a Python wrapper for IgBLAST v1.9. Reads were filtered out if the reads had weak V/J assignments (E-value above 1e-6), no CDR3, stop codons, out-of-frame junctions, or ambiguous translated residues. V3J clonotypes were defined as sequences sharing an identical inferred V gene, J gene, and CDR3 amino acid sequence. The percentage overlap between two repertoires was calculated by dividing the number of shared unique clonotypes by the size of the smaller repertoire. Richness of each repertoire was evaluated using RTK rarefaction, the Chao1 estimator, and Recon v2.1 estimates of unobserved clonotypes. OLGA was used to compute generation probabilities for all TCRbeta clonotypes that the gDNA method yielded from several donors. TCRdb stores this immuneACCESS table with in-frame sequences only. Part of the clones is absent; in the studies checked, under half of the shortfall reflects unresolved V genes, and no reason is known for the rest. V and J calls and clone size follow that table, whereas D and trimming were derived from the DNA. A total of 2 million or so clones appear in this sample, about 94% of them only once. Jointly, the top ten make up approximately 1.2% of the sample.

CD8 naive samples were obtained by positive selection for CCR7 among CD45RO-negative cells, yielding a CD45RA+CCR7+ population from which TemRA cells were excluded. The donors were healthy, HIV-negative adults with no recently reported acute infections or vaccinations. All donors were Caucasian adults living in Nashville, Tennessee, USA. Blood was collected by leukapheresis, and PBMCs were isolated by Ficoll-Histopaque density gradient centrifugation and then cryopreserved in liquid nitrogen vapor phase. Analytical flow cytometry was used to check the purity and quantity of each magnetically sorted T cell population. Each sorted fraction had its genomic DNA isolated and then quantified by UV absorbance on a Nanodrop 2000c.

Sequencing was done on a sample of naive CD8+ T cells sorted from blood. What the cell subset or site label conveys for this sample: CD45RA+CCR7+. This receptor chain uses TRBV6-5 and TRBJ1-5; the D gene is unclear. The sequence was obtained from a man aged 18 to 30 in good health. For the CDR3, the sequence is CASSYDGFNQPQHF. DNA sequence: TGTGCCAGCAGTTACGATGGTTTCAATCAGCCCCAGCATTTT.